Below, one TCR beta chain is given with its context. This sample stems from a study of blood T cell repertoires in COVID-19. Study information: Both acute and convalescent COVID-19 samples were obtained from the United States, Italy and Spain. T cells, B-cell-depleted T cells, or PBMCs supplied cDNA or gDNA.

Libraries were prepared by immunoSEQ multiplex PCR; TCRdb keeps only in-frame clonotypes and omits some of them. The sample lists 150,000 to 200,000 clones; more than 85% were seen once. Per the germline V gene, CDR1 is LNHDA and CDR2 is SQIVND (reference sequence). CDR3 length equals 17 residues. J was trimmed by 0 bases and V by 3 bases; bases with no gene match: 10. This chain uses TRBV19 with TRBJ2-7, with 8 bases matching TRBD1. The TCR comes from a man in his late teens or twenties with acute or convalescent COVID-19. The sequenced sample was peripheral blood. CDR3 residues: CASSMFLGTGSSYEQYF. The DNA of the CDR3 is TGTGCCAGTAGTATGTTCCTGGGGACAGGCTCCTCCTACGAGCAGTACTTC.